This section outlines one T cell receptor (beta chain) sequence together with its context. V lost 2 bases and J lost 4; bases outside the gene matches: 8. This CDR3 contains 16 residues. Germline CDR1 reads SQVTM; CDR2 reads ANQGSEA. In terms of age and location, participants ranged from roughly 18 to 100 years and lived in about 25 US areas. This specimen belongs to a study of blood T cell repertoires in COVID-19. The overall study: Samples representing acute and convalescent COVID-19 were sourced from the United States, Italy and Spain. The cDNA or gDNA used as material had been derived from T cells, B-cell-depleted T cells, or PBMCs.

Authors' analysis steps: For nucleated cells, counts were estimated from reference gene primer amplification. The data were produced by immunoSEQ multiplex PCR, yet TCRdb's version contains in-frame clones alone and is incomplete. Clonal size and the V and J genes are those of that table, whereas D and trimming came from the DNA. The table includes about 400,000 clones, roughly 88% detected once. The chain carries TRBV29-1 and TRBJ2-5; 12 bases map to TRBD2. Material: PBMCs or T cells enriched from blood (not recorded which). This TCR was recovered from a woman aged 25 to 39 with acute COVID-19. The CDR3 spells CSVESLAGGELETQYF. In DNA form, the CDR3 reads TGCAGCGTTGAAAGCCTAGCGGGGGGGGAACTAGAGACCCAGTACTTC.